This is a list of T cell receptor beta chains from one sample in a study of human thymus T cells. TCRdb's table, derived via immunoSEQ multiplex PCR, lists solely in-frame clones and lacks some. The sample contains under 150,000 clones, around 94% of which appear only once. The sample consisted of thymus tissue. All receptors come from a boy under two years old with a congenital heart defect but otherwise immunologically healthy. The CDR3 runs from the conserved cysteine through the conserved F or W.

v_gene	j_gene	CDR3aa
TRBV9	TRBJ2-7	CASSVDRDPSYEQYF
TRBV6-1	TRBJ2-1	CASSVPAEQFF
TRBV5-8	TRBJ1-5	CASNPKPQHF
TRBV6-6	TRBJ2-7	CASRHIGGASYEQYF
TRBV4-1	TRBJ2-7	CASSETTGGYEQYF
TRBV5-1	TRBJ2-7	CASSLARTVHIYEQYF
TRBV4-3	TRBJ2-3	CASSQGTGIGTDTQYF
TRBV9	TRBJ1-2	CASSLRQGYGYTF
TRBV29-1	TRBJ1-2	CSVAGGSEDGYTF
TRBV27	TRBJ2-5	CASSPPIAGGRQETQYF
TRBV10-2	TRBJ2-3	CASSESSGHKRSDTQYF
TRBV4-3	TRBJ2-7	CASSPQTSGGAEQYF
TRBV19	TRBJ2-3	CASSMGQLSTDTQYF
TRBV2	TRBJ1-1	CASNIQGPNTEAFF
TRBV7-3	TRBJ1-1	CASSLTVNTEAFF
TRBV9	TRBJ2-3	CASSDPLAGGPSTDTQYF
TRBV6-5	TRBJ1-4	CASSYSRQLNEKLFF
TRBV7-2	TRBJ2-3	CASSHVRRVDLSSTDTQYF
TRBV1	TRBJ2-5	CTSSQEPSEETQYF
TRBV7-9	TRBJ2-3	CASSRGAVLTDTQYF
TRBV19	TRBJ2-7	CASSRGTGGSSYEQYF
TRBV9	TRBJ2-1	CASSVRSVSDNEQFF
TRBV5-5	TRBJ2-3	CASSLDGGAADTQYF
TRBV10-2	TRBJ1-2	CASSESTGDYGYTF
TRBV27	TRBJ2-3	CASSSSQYF
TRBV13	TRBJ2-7	CASSSGTSGFDF
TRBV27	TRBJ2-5	CASSLHLWGGETQYF
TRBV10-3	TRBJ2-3	CAISELGGPGTDTQYF
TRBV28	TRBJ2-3	CASSFQPTDTQYF
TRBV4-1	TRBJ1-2	CASSQQWTGEDYGYTF
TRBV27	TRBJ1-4	CASGDHVNEKLFF
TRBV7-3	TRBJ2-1	CASSLCQYNEQFF
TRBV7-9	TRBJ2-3	CASSYGTGENTQYF
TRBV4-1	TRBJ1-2	CASSQIIFLGQGFFYGYTF
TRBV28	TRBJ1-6	CASSPTPGVPNSPLHF
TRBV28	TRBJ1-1	CASTAVRPGEDTEAFF
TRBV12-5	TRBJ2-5	CASGLVRRGKGFMETQYF
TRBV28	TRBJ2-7	CASSSKSTGDGQYF
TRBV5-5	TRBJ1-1	CASSSGQGWTEAFF
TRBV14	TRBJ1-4	CASSPDLGPVVEKLFF
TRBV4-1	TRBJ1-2	CASSQDKRRKGNYGYTF